This T cell receptor beta chain was sequenced during a study of breast tumors, draining lymph nodes, adjacent tissues (dated by TCRdb to the mid-2010s). With respect to the entire study: Breast cancer patients provided tumor, adjacent nontumor tissue and axillary lymph nodes, and the study compared the TCR beta repertoires across these three sources. In human breast cancer, the study set out to assess how tumor, surrounding tissue and draining lymph node repertoires relate to one another and whether T cells might be exchanged between them. What the study reported, not specific to this receptor: Tumors showed preferential V and J gene usage, and their T-cell repertoire diversity fell below that of lymph nodes yet above that of nontumor tissue. Tumor and nontumor tissue repertoires were found to be significantly more similar in luminal-like than in basal-like breast cancer. The conclusion that tumor T cells originate in lymph nodes was framed as consistent with a hypothesis rather than directly demonstrated. The data were considered consistent with the idea that most tumor T cells come from the lymph node and then expand in tumor tissue.

TCRdb names Illumina HiSeq 2000 as the instrument used. TCR beta chain libraries were generated by multiplex PCR amplification. The amplified TCR beta chain products were analyzed by high-throughput sequencing. In TCRdb, the public reads were trimmed at Q25 with fastp and aligned with MiXCR, with productive beta chains retained. Rows merge per CDR3 protein into single entries with the most common DNA and genes. In this sample the table shows under 250,000 distinct CDR3 sequences, roughly 32% of which occur a single time. Clones ranked in the top ten supply about 1.4% of the sample. Measured from the cysteine to the phenylalanine, the CDR3 is 16 residues long. Only the CDR3 part of the read is kept: 48 bases, read in frame from the first base. The germline V gene (reference sequence) sets CDR1 to DFQATT and CDR2 to SNEGSKA. Unmatched junction bases come to 16, with V trimmed by 7 bases and J by 6 bases.

The lymph node samples were taken from the axillary draining lymph nodes of breast cancer patients. This clonotype was detected many times. Its antigen remains undetermined. No base-level quality is on record; no much larger clone is a single base apart. The sequence derives from a female donor with breast cancer. Some clones in this sample may be carry-over from other donors' samples. In this chain, TRBV20-1 is recombined with TRBJ2-1, with TRBD2 identical over 9 junction bases. Material: axillary lymph node tissue. The DNA sequence follows: TGCAGTGGGCTACTAGCGGGCGTGGGGTTTTCCAATGAGCAGTTCTTC. This translates into CSGLLAGVGFSNEQFF.